This T cell receptor beta chain emerged from a study of CD8+ T cells in alopecia areata. At the level of the study: Treated patients received severity scores based on the percentage of scalp area affected. Study-level points and caveats: There were many expanded lesional clones persisting in scalp and blood during tofacitinib.

Concerning this clone: As yet, its antigen is unknown.

Reverse transcribed after extraction, RNA yielded cDNA as the sequencing template. Profiling relied on immunoSEQ multiplex PCR, and the TCRdb table lists in-frame clones only, not all of them. The top ten clones hold less than 30% of a sample with about 100,000 clones, roughly 89% of them seen once. Treatment: oral pan-JAK inhibitor, 5-10 mg twice daily. The germline gives CDR1 SGHRS, CDR2 YFSETQ. The CDR3 is 16 amino acids. V was pared by 0 bases and J by 2 bases, with 13 bases between. The source was CD8+ T cells sorted from blood, collected at week 24, from a patient treated with tofacitinib. The V call is TRBV5-1, the J call TRBJ2-3; perhaps TRBD1 as D (6 bases). The source of this sequence is a human donor with alopecia areata. The CDR3 reads CASSLGGQPITDTQYF. The CDR3 nucleotides read TGCGCCAGCAGCTTGGGCGGACAGCCCATCACAGATACGCAGTATTTT.